One TCR beta chain is described in this entry. CDR1 is SGDLS and CDR2 is YYNGEE in the germline V gene. With 0 bases removed from V and 0 bases from J, the gap between germline ends came to 1 base. CDR3 length equals 13 residues. The record originates from a study of control samples from healthy donors and cancer patients. Profiled with immunoSEQ multiplex PCR; TCRdb holds only in-frame clones, not every one. The data show about 160,000 clones, under 96% seen once. V gene TRBV9 combines with J gene TRBJ1-3; D is unresolved. The sequence was collected from a woman aged 30 to 39 in good health. Input material: blood. In DNA, the CDR3 is TGTGCCAGCAGCGTAGACTCTGGAAACACCATATATTTT. This sequence encodes CASSVDSGNTIYF.